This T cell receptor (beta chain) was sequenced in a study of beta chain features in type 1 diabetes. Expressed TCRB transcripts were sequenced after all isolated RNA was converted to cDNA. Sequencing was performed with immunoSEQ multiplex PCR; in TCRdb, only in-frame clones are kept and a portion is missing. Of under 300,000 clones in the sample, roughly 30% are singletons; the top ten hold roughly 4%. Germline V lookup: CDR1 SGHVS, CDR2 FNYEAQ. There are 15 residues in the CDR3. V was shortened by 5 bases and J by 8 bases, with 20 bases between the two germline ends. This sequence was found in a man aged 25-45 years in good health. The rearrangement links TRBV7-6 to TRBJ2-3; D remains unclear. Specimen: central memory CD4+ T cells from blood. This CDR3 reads CASSVWDTGDGTQYF. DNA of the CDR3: TGTGCCAGCAGCGTGTGGGATACGGGTGATGGTACGCAGTATTTT.